The source of this T cell receptor beta chain is a study of T cell responses to AZD1222 COVID-19 vaccine. General study points: It should be noted that donors were predominantly white British and more often female, and clonal diversity was possibly underestimated.

As concerns this clone: The antigen remains undetermined.

TCRdb's table, derived via immunoSEQ multiplex PCR, lists solely in-frame clones and lacks some. The table shows 90,000 to 100,000 clones, with around 89% occurring only once. This clonotype was sampled from an adult in good health. Sequencing was performed on peripheral blood, taken on day 0 of AZD1222 vaccination.

CDR3 bases: TGTGCCAGCGGGACAAGACAAGAGACCCAGTACTTC. This codes for CASGTRQETQYF. V and J are TRBV27 and TRBJ2-5; maybe TRBD1 (6 bases). Germline V lookup: CDR1 MNHEY, CDR2 SMNVEV (reference sequence). With 8 bases removed from V and 2 bases from J, the gap between germline ends came to 9 bases. The CDR3 loop spans 12 amino acids.